This T cell receptor (beta chain) was recovered during a study of T cells in Graves' hyperthyroidism and ophthalmopathy. The study, taken as a whole, reports: Most thyroid-expanded clonotypes above 0.001 were also found in blood.

With duration under 3 months, ophthalmopathy was active: Clinical Activity Score at least 3, NOSPECS at least 4. Diagnoses rested on clinical symptoms, serum thyroxine and TRAb, thyroid ultrasound and orbital computed tomography. The PBMCs were taken from less than 11 ml of fresh peripheral blood. Concerning this clonotype: What it binds is not known.

Amplified regions were TCR beta CDR3 sequences from RNA transcripts. TCR CDR3 underwent first-round RT-PCR with the HTBI primer set. TCRdb re-derived calls from the multiplex PCR reads in MiXCR, one entry per CDR3 protein. The sample lists some 580,000 distinct CDR3 sequences, about a sixth seen once, with around 3.5% in the top ten. With 6 bases removed from V and 8 bases from J, the gap between germline ends came to 17 bases. Germline V CDR1 and CDR2: MNHNS, SASEGT. This CDR3 comprises 14 residues. The sequencing sample was made of blood. The V call is TRBV6-1, the J call TRBJ2-1; tentative D call: TRBD1 (6 bases). This sequence originates from a woman aged 40 to 49 with Graves' ophthalmopathy. The CDR3 loop reads CASSSAGTPDEQFF. The CDR3 nucleotides read TGTGCCAGCAGCTCCGCCGGGACACCAGATGAGCAGTTCTTC.